These 20 T cell receptor beta chains originate from one sample sequenced in a study of cytomegalovirus exposure and HLA in healthy donors. Both 60 Vbeta primers and 13 Jbeta primers went into the PCR. TCRdb's copy holds only in-frame clones and misses some; the assay was immunoSEQ multiplex PCR. This repertoire shows 90,000 to 150,000 clones, approximately 78% found once; its top ten account for 1.5% to 2%. Sequenced input: PBMCs. These receptor sequences come from a man aged 40-49 years in good health and CMV-seronegative.

The chain combines TRBV5-6 with TRBJ2-7; 9 bases align to TRBD2. The V gene's germline CDR1 is SGHDT and CDR2 YYEEEE. CDR3 length: 14 residues. V trimming: 3 bases; J trimming: 6 bases; junction bases outside the gene matches: 7. The CDR3 nucleotides read TGTGCCAGCAGCTCATTAGCGGGAGTCGGCGAGCAGTACTTC. Translated: CASSSLAGVGEQYF.

The chain uses TRBV4-1 and TRBJ2-6; tentative D call: TRBD2 (6 bases). The CDR3 runs 18 residues. CDR1 and CDR2 from the germline V gene are MGHRA and YSYEKL. The ends were cut back, 2 bases at V and 2 bases at J, with 16 bases in the middle. The CDR3 is CASSQSQGGLPGANVLTF. CDR3 sequence (DNA): TGCGCCAGCAGCCAAAGCCAGGGAGGACTTCCTGGGGCCAACGTCCTGACTTTC.

The CDR3, as DNA: TGCGCCAGCAGAATGGGAGGGACAGGGCATTTCTCTGAAGCTTTCTTT. Encoded protein: CASRMGGTGHFSEAFF. The chain employs TRBV5-1 and TRBJ1-1, with 9 positions matching TRBD1. V trimming: 5 bases; J trimming: 6 bases; junction bases outside the gene matches: 14. The CDR3 spans 16 residues. The germline V gene encodes CDR1 SGHRS and CDR2 YFSETQ.

This chain connects TRBV18 to TRBJ1-1, with 8 bases identical to TRBD1. Germline V gives CDR1 KGHSH, CDR2 LQKENI. The CDR3 consists of 16 residues. V dropped 1 base and J dropped 1; count of bases not matched to a gene: 5. The CDR3, as DNA: TGTGCCAGCTCACCACTAGACCAGGGGGCGAACACTGAAGCTTTCTTT. Its translation: CASSPLDQGANTEAFF. The full variable domain, rest sourced from reference TRBV18 and TRBJ1-1, is NAGVMQNPRHLVRRRGQEARLRCSPMKGHSHVYWYRQLPEEGLKFMVYLQKENIIDESGMPKERFSAEFPKEGPSILRIQQVVRGDSAAYFCASSPLDQGANTEAFFGQGTRLTVV.

The chain couples TRBV4-1 to TRBJ1-2; D is undetermined. Germline lookup yields CDR1 MGHRA and CDR2 YSYEKL. V was shortened by 2 bases and J by 6 bases, with 16 bases between the two germline ends. The CDR3 loop spans 15 amino acids. CDR3 amino acids: CASSQIEGGRDGYTF. Here the CDR3 DNA reads TGCGCCAGCAGCCAAATCGAGGGCGGGAGGGATGGCTACACCTTC.

The V gene is TRBV4-2, the J gene TRBJ1-3, with D perhaps matching TRBD1 (5 bases). Germline CDR1 reads LGHNA; CDR2 reads YNFKEQ. CDR3 length: 15 amino acids. Trimming took 5 bases from V and 8 from J, leaving 19 bases between them. The CDR3 here is CASSITDSDRDTIYF. CDR3 sequence (DNA): TGTGCCAGCAGCATCACAGACAGTGATCGGGACACCATATATTTT.

The chain has TRBV27 and TRBJ2-1; 14 bases map to TRBD2. V gave up 6 bases and J gave up 7 bases; unmatched junction bases: 11. The CDR3 sequence is 17 residues long. Germline V lookup: CDR1 MNHEY, CDR2 SMNVEV (reference sequence). In nucleotides, the CDR3 is TGTGCCAGCAGATGGGCGTTGGGGACTAGCGGGAGAAATGAGCAGTTCTTC. Encoded protein: CASRWALGTSGRNEQFF.

In this sample, this clone turned up a few times. The J gene is TRBJ2-7, the V gene TRBV6-5, with TRBD2 identical over 7 bases. Germline CDR1 is MNHEY and CDR2 is SVGAGI. This CDR3 is built from 15 residues. J was trimmed by 2 bases and V by 6 bases; bases with no gene match: 10. The CDR3 region is CASRRTGGSAYEQYF. DNA of the CDR3: TGTGCCAGCAGACGAACGGGGGGATCCGCCTACGAGCAGTACTTC.

The J gene is TRBJ2-3, the V gene TRBV30, with TRBD2 matching 8 bases. This CDR3 has 18 amino acids. The germline V gene has CDR1 GTSNPN and CDR2 SVGIG (reference sequence). J gave up 11 bases and V 1 base, and 23 bases lay outside the gene matches. The CDR3 is CAWSASAGTRNRVGRQYF. CDR3 nucleotides: TGTGCCTGGAGTGCCTCGGCGGGGACTAGAAATCGTGTGGGGAGGCAGTATTTT.

This clone was seen only once. The chain carries TRBV19 and TRBJ1-5; 10 nucleotides line up with TRBD1. V dropped 6 bases and J dropped 5; count of bases not matched to a gene: 4. Germline-derived CDR1 and CDR2 are LNHDA and SQIVND (reference sequence). The CDR3 is 14 residues long. The CDR3 bases are TGTGCCAGTAGGAGACAGGGGGCAGATCAGCCCCAGCATTTT. Protein sequence: CASRRQGADQPQHF.

The chain couples TRBV19 to TRBJ1-2; D may be TRBD1 (5 bases). The germline V gene encodes CDR1 LNHDA and CDR2 SQIVND (reference sequence). The CDR3 runs to 12 residues. Trimming shortened V by 3 bases and J by 3 bases, and 5 bases separated the two germline ends. Here the CDR3 reads CASSIRDYGYTF. CDR3 DNA sequence: TGTGCCAGTAGTATCAGGGACTATGGCTACACCTTC.

The sample holds a few counts of this clone. The CDR3: CASSRRQGSSYNSPLHF. For the CDR3, the DNA is TGTGCCAGCAGCCGCAGACAGGGAAGCTCCTATAATTCACCCCTCCACTTT. The chain carries TRBV7-8 and TRBJ1-6, with 7 nucleotides matching TRBD1. The germline gives CDR1 SGHVS, CDR2 FQNEAQ. The CDR3 covers 17 residues. V dropped 5 bases and J dropped 0; count of bases not matched to a gene: 7.

This clone came up once. This chain uses TRBV27 with TRBJ2-7; D gene unclear. Deletions cut 10 bases from V and 3 bases from J, with 16 bases between. Per germline, CDR1 MNHEY and CDR2 SMNVEV (reference sequence). The CDR3 length is 13 residues. DNA for the CDR3: TGTGCCACGGCCGGAACAGACCGCTACGAGCAGTACTTC. Its protein product is CATAGTDRYEQYF.

V is TRBV9 and J is TRBJ2-7; 14 positions agree with TRBD2. Trimming cost V 3 bases and J 3 bases; bases outside gene matches: 5. The CDR3 runs 16 residues. Germline-derived CDR1 and CDR2 are SGDLS and YYNGEE. The CDR3 bases are TGTGCCAGCAGCGAGCGACTAGCGGGAGGGGGCTACGAGCAGTACTTC. Its protein is CASSERLAGGGYEQYF.

The sample holds a few counts of this clone. CDR3 nucleotides: TGCAGCGTTGAAGCGGACAGTAGGATGAACACTGAAGCTTTCTTT. Protein sequence: CSVEADSRMNTEAFF. This chain connects TRBV29-1 to TRBJ1-1; weak D call: TRBD1 (6 bases). Germline CDR1 and CDR2: SQVTM and ANQGSEA. The length of the CDR3 is 15 residues. Trimming stripped 1 base from V and 0 bases from J, with 12 bases between.

Concerning this clone: Relative to the germline gene, one junction end is altered; a read error may explain this. This chain connects TRBV6-1 to TRBJ2-2; D may be TRBD2 (6 bases). Germline CDR1 MNHNS, CDR2 SASEGT. The CDR3 covers 15 residues. CDR3 amino acids: CASREGTANTGELFF. CDR3 in DNA: TGTGCCAGCAGGGAAGGGACTGCGAACACCGGGGAGCTGTTTTTT.

The chain joins TRBV4-3 to TRBJ2-1; TRBD2 aligns across 10 bases. Germline lookup yields CDR1 LGHNA and CDR2 YSLEER. J gave up 3 bases and V 4 bases, and 3 bases lay outside the gene matches. The CDR3 length is 15 residues. The CDR3 nucleotides read TGCGCCAGCAGCCCCAGCGGGGGGGGCTACAATGAGCAGTTCTTC. As protein: CASSPSGGGYNEQFF.

This chain uses TRBV6-6 with TRBJ1-3, with no clear D. V was cut by 6 bases and J by 2 bases, with 5 bases left in between. The CDR3 has 12 amino acids. Looked up from germline, CDR1 is MNHNY and CDR2 is SVGAGI (reference sequence). CDR3 amino acids: CASSPAGNTIYF. CDR3 in DNA: TGTGCCAGCAGCCCTGCTGGAAACACCATATATTTT.

The rearrangement joins TRBV2 to TRBJ1-1, with unresolved D. This CDR3 spans 13 amino acids. In germline, CDR1 is SNHLY, CDR2 FYNNEI. Trimming shortened V by 7 bases and J by 1 base, and 10 bases separated the two germline ends. CDR3 region: CASMFGWNTEAFF. The CDR3 coding sequence is TGTGCCAGCATGTTTGGCTGGAACACTGAAGCTTTCTTT.

This clone was detected once. The J gene is TRBJ2-7, the V gene TRBV2; tentative D call: TRBD1 (6 bases). The germline V gene has CDR1 SNHLY and CDR2 FYNNEI. This CDR3 is built from 16 residues. Trimming pared 0 bases from V and 1 base from J, leaving 13 bases between. CDR3 nucleotide sequence: TGTGCCAGCAGTGAAGCCGGCCCTGGACAGTCCTACGAGCAGTACTTC. Its translation is CASSEAGPGQSYEQYF.